This TCR beta chain originates from a study of blood T cell repertoires in COVID-19. Study at large: There were acute and convalescent COVID-19 samples, and they came from the United States, Italy and Spain. T cells, B-cell-depleted T cells, or PBMCs provided the cDNA or gDNA that served as material.

CDR3 length equals 13 residues. Germline V gene lookup returns CDR1 SGDLS and CDR2 YYNGEE. The V end was cut by 5 bases, the J end by 7 bases, with 16 bases between. Original analysis: Reference gene primer amplification in the assay estimated nucleated cell counts. The assay was immunoSEQ multiplex PCR, and TCRdb's table has in-frame clones only and misses some. V and J calls and clone size are copied from that table; D and trimming were computed from the DNA. The sample has about 63,000 clones; around three quarters are singletons. This TCR was recovered from a human donor in a cohort sampled during active COVID-19. The sample taken for sequencing was peripheral blood. The rearrangement joins TRBV9 to TRBJ2-7, with D possibly being TRBD2 (6 bases). The CDR3, as DNA: TGTGCCAGCAGTCAAACTAGCCCCGGTGAGCAGTACTTC. It codes for CASSQTSPGEQYF.